This T cell receptor (beta chain) derives from a study of blood T cell repertoires in COVID-19 (dated by TCRdb to the early 2020s). As for the study more broadly: Samples covering the acute and convalescent phases of COVID-19 were provided by collaborators in the United States, Italy and Spain. The prospective study material was composed of cDNA or gDNA derived from T cells, B-cell-depleted T cells, or PBMCs. Subjects who had been exposed to COVID-19, were actively infected with it, or had recovered from it provided the deeply sampled blood TCRbeta repertoires that made up the dataset. The repertoires were released in a freely available public database intended as a resource for research on the immune response to SARS-CoV-2. The samples were drawn from the first 160 participants of the ongoing ImmuneRACE study and from 1,200 or so subjects provided by 6 global collaborators. Nearly every sample came with metadata listing a de-identified subject ID, COVID-19 status, age in years and sex. Where available, HLA class I and class II types were obtained from metadata supplied by the sample provider rather than from assay-based typing.

Reading from cysteine to phenylalanine, the CDR3 counts 14 amino acids. Only the CDR3 DNA stays, 42 bases, in frame from base 1. In the germline V gene, CDR1 corresponds to SGHVS and CDR2 to FQNEAQ. Trimming takes 1 base from V and 5 bases from J, and the germline ends sit 11 bases apart. Details on this clone: The target of this receptor is not known. Base qualities are missing; no much larger clone stands one base away.

TCRbeta CDR3 regions were amplified from genomic DNA by means of the immunoSEQ Assay, a bias-controlled multiplex PCR. For the original study's pipeline: The number of nucleated cells in each sample was estimated by amplification of reference gene primers within the assay. To quantify the absolute abundance of each unique TCRbeta CDR3 rearrangement, sequence reads were collapsed and filtered. For each sample, productive Simpson clonality was calculated by taking the square root of Simpson's diversity index across productive rearrangements. The clones in this table, taken by TCRdb from immuneACCESS, are in-frame only. Not every clone is retained; where verified, under half of the shortfall comes from an unresolved V gene, and the cause of the rest is unknown. V and J calls and clone size are copied from that table; D and trimming were computed from the DNA. Across this sample there are 200,000 or so clones, with 86% seen only once. The ten largest clones capture 0.6% to 1% of the sample.

Each collaborating institution followed its own protocols to collect whole blood in K2EDTA tubes. For TCRbeta analysis, collaborators shipped samples as frozen whole blood, isolated PBMCs, or DNA extracted from either of those sample types. Study-wide conclusions, independent of this receptor: The quantity of clinical and demographic metadata differed by source and by participant and was supplied without curation.

The chain uses TRBV7-8 and TRBJ1-2; confidence is insufficient to name the D gene. Material: peripheral blood. This sequence was found in a woman between 65 and 79 years old with acute or convalescent COVID-19. The CDR3 protein sequence reads: CASSLGSAGYGYTF. The DNA is TGTGCCAGCAGCTTAGGGTCCGCGGGGTATGGCTACACCTTC.